This is a list of T cell receptor beta chains from one sample in a study of blood T cell repertoires in COVID-19. The method was immunoSEQ multiplex PCR; TCRdb's version includes in-frame clones alone and lacks a portion of them. Seen here are approximately 220,000 clones, more than 70% observed once, and the top ten hold roughly 8%. The sample was peripheral blood. These receptors were obtained from a woman aged 50 to 60 with acute or convalescent COVID-19. The CDR3 runs from the conserved cysteine through the conserved F or W. D genes are given only for firm matches. The listing skips clone size in some rows; elsewhere it reads once, few, many or a size class.

-,-,TRBV20-1,TRBJ2-7,CSASLTAYEQYF,TGCAGTGCTAGTCTCACAGCCTACGAGCAGTACTTC
TRBD1,-,TRBV6-5,TRBJ2-7,CASSPDRGYEQYF,TGTGCCAGCAGCCCGGACAGGGGTTACGAGCAGTACTTC
TRBD2,-,TRBV29-1,TRBJ2-5,CSVGGLAGETQYF,TGCAGCGTTGGGGGACTAGCGGGAGAGACCCAGTACTTC
TRBD2,-,TRBV5-6,TRBJ2-5,CASSLSALAGGVGQETQYF,TGTGCCAGCAGCCTAAGTGCACTAGCGGGAGGGGTAGGGCAGGAGACCCAGTACTTC
TRBD1,once,TRBV9,TRBJ1-2,CASSPDRGQGYTF,TGTGCCAGCAGCCCGGACAGGGGGCAGGGCTACACCTTC
-,-,TRBV27,TRBJ2-6,CASSLFSRFSGANVLTF,TGTGCCAGCAGTTTGTTTTCGCGGTTCTCTGGGGCCAACGTCCTGACTTTC
TRBD2,-,TRBV24-1,TRBJ2-3,CATSDFIGEGADTQYF,TGTGCCACCAGTGATTTTATAGGGGAGGGAGCAGATACGCAGTATTTT
TRBD1,-,TRBV27,TRBJ2-7,CASSLRTGGIFEQYF,TGTGCCAGCAGTTTGCGGACAGGGGGCATTTTCGAGCAGTACTTC
-,-,TRBV19,TRBJ2-5,CASSIRDQETQYF,TGTGCCAGTAGTATACGGGATCAAGAGACCCAGTACTTC
TRBD2,-,TRBV19,TRBJ2-1,CASSIDDPWGSGRDNEQFF,TGTGCCAGTAGTATAGATGACCCTTGGGGTAGCGGGAGAGACAATGAGCAGTTCTTC
TRBD2,once,TRBV6-1,TRBJ2-5,CASSKAGALEKTQYF,TGTGCCAGCAGTAAAGCGGGGGCGCTAGAGAAGACCCAGTACTTC
TRBD2,once,TRBV15,TRBJ2-3,CATSRGLAASTDTQYF,TGTGCCACCAGCAGAGGACTAGCGGCATCCACAGATACGCAGTATTTT
TRBD2,-,TRBV6-5,TRBJ2-5,CASTEGASGGETQYF,TGTGCCAGCACCGAAGGAGCTAGCGGAGGGGAGACCCAGTACTTC
TRBD1,few,TRBV19,TRBJ1-5,CASIKTGGISSNQPQHF,TGTGCCAGTATTAAGACAGGGGGCATTAGTAGCAATCAGCCCCAGCATTTT
TRBD1,-,TRBV29-1,TRBJ2-7,CSANPGTGTGEQYF,TGCAGCGCAAACCCCGGGACAGGGACTGGGGAGCAGTACTTC
-,-,TRBV11-3,TRBJ2-7,CASSLGRIKRAYEQYF,TGTGCCAGCAGCTTAGGTCGCATAAAGCGGGCCTACGAGCAGTACTTC
-,-,TRBV2,TRBJ1-2,CAIFSGKGRREYGYTF,TGTGCCATCTTTTCAGGGAAGGGACGGCGGGAGTATGGCTACACCTTC
-,-,TRBV5-1,TRBJ2-1,CASSLGRPYNEQFF,TGCGCCAGCAGCTTAGGGAGACCCTACAATGAGCAGTTCTTC
-,-,TRBV7-8,TRBJ1-5,CASSGGQSYVQPQHF,TGTGCCAGCAGCGGAGGACAGTCCTATGTTCAGCCCCAGCATTTT
TRBD2,-,TRBV15,TRBJ2-5,CATSRQGTSGRLDETQYF,TGTGCCACCAGCAGACAAGGGACTAGCGGGAGACTGGATGAGACCCAGTACTTC